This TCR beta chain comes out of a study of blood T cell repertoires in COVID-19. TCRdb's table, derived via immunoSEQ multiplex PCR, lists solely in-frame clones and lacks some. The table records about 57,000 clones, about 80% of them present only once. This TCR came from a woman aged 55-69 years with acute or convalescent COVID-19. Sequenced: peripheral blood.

CDR3 amino acids: CASSLSSSGGTDTQYF. CDR3 coding DNA: TGTGCCAGCAGCCTATCCTCTAGCGGGGGCACAGATACGCAGTATTTT. This sequence joins TRBV3-1 (or the pseudogene TRBV3-2) and TRBJ2-3; 9 nucleotides line up with TRBD2. This CDR3 has 16 amino acids. Germline V gene data show CDR1 as LGHDT and CDR2 as YNNKEL (reference sequence). Trimming cost V 4 bases and J 1 base; bases outside gene matches: 6.